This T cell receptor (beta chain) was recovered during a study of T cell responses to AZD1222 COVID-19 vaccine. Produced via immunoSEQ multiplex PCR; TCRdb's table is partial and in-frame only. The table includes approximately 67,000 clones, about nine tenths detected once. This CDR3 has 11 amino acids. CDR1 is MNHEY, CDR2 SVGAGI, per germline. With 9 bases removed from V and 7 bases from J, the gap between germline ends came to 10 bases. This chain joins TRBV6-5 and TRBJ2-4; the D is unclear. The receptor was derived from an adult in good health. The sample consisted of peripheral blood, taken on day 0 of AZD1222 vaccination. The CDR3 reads CASSTGNIQYF. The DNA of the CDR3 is TGTGCCAGTAGTACCGGGAACATTCAGTACTTC.